The T cell receptor (beta chain) described here comes from a study of Ad26.COV2.S vaccination and SARS-CoV-2 variants. At the level of the study: Intramuscular Ad26.COV2.S at 5x10^10 or 1x10^11 viral particles. Study-wide points: Spike-specific TCR breadth in vaccine recipients exceeded that seen in placebo recipients. TCR breadth and depth estimates may have understated total T cell responses. For non-spike TCRs, breadth in vaccine recipients resembled that in placebo recipients.

CDR1 MNHEY and CDR2 SVGAGI come from the germline V gene. The CDR3 has 14 residues. Trimming cost V 5 bases and J 3 bases, with 14 bases left between them. Comments on this clone: Antigen specificity is unknown.

Treatment defined: around 19 received Ad26.COV2.S at low or high dose, single or two shots; roughly five received placebo; per-sample allocation not given. Specimen acquisition occurred on day 63 following the initial vaccine or placebo injection. Some clones are missing from TCRdb's copy, which holds only in-frame ones; the method was immunoSEQ multiplex PCR. The sample has over 400,000 clones, roughly 89% seen once. Sequences were derived from peripheral blood, sampled in a trial of Ad26.COV2.S vaccine versus placebo. This chain joins TRBV6-5 and TRBJ2-7; TRBD1 is a possible D gene (7 bases). The sequence came from a person between 18 and 65 years old who received the Ad26.COV2.S COVID-19 vaccine or a placebo. This CDR3 is CASSQQGTFYEQYV. CDR3 in DNA: TGTGCCAGCAGTCAACAGGGGACTTTCTACGAGCAGTACGTC.